This entry concerns a single TCR beta chain. The data derive from a study of ipilimumab plus nivolumab after autologous stem cell transplantation. The CDR3 extends over 14 amino acids. V was pared by 7 bases and J by 2 bases, with 14 bases between. Germline V gene lookup returns CDR1 SNHLY and CDR2 FYNNEI. Dosing: nivolumab 3 mg/kg IV, weeks 1, 4, 7, 10, then every two weeks to week 26. Data came from immunoSEQ multiplex PCR; TCRdb stores just in-frame clones and leaves some out. The sample contains over 80,000 clones, about 83% of which appear only once. The input for sequencing was PBMCs, taken in a trial of ipilimumab plus nivolumab as post-transplant consolidation. V is TRBV2 and J is TRBJ1-2; D may be TRBD1 (6 bases). The receptor was derived from a male donor with diffuse large B-cell lymphoma. This CDR3 is CASTPTQGNYGYTF. CDR3 DNA sequence: TGTGCCAGCACCCCGACTCAGGGGAACTATGGCTACACCTTC.